This T cell receptor beta chain was profiled in a study of T cell responses to AZD1222 COVID-19 vaccine. Germline CDR1 SGDLS, CDR2 YYNGEE. After removal of 1 base from V and 6 bases from J, the junction contained 2 bases not matched to a gene. The CDR3 has 14 amino acids. Clones were sequenced by immunoSEQ multiplex PCR, and TCRdb holds only the in-frame ones, with some missing. The data hold some 170,000 clones, with roughly 93% observed a single time. The rearrangement uses TRBV9 and TRBJ2-2, with 8 nucleotides matching TRBD1. This specimen was peripheral blood, taken on day 0 of AZD1222 vaccination. This TCR was recovered from an adult in good health. The CDR3 nucleotides read TGTGCCAGCAGCGTACAGGGGGCCGCCGGGGAGCTGTTTTTT. As protein: CASSVQGAAGELFF.